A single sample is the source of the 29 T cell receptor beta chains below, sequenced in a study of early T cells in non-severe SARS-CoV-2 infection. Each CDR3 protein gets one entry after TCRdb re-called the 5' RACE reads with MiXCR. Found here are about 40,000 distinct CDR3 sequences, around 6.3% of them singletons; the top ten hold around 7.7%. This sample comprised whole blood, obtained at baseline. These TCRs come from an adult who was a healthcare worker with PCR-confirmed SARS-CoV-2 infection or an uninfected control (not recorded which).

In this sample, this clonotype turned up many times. CDR3 nucleotide sequence: TGCAGCGTTGATGGGCCCCCCAAACGATATAGCAATCAGCCCCAGCATTTT. This sequence encodes CSVDGPPKRYSNQPQHF. The chain uses TRBV29-1 and TRBJ1-5; D is ambiguous. CDR1 and CDR2 from the germline V gene are SQVTM and ANQGSEA. The length of the CDR3 is 17 residues. V was trimmed by 3 bases and J by 0 bases, leaving 18 bases between them.

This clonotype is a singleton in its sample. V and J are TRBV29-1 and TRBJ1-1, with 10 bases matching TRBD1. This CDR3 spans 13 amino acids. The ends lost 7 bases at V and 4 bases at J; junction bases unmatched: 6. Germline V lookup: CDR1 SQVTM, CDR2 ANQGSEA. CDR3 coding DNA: TGCAGCGGTGACAGGGGGCGCGGCACTGAAGCTTTCTTT. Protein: CSGDRGRGTEAFF. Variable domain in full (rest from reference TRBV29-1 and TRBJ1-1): SAVISQKPSRDICQRGTSLTIQCQVDSQVTMMFWYRQQPGQSLTLIATANQGSEATYESGFVIDKFPISRPNLTFSTLTVSNMSPEDSSIYLCSGDRGRGTEAFFGQGTRLTVV.

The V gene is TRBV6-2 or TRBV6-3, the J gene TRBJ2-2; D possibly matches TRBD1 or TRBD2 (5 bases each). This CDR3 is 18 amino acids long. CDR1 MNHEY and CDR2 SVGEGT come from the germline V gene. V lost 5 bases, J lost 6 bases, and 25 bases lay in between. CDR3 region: CASSPIPSGTTMPGELFF. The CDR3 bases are TGTGCCAGCAGTCCCATACCGTCCGGGACCACTATGCCCGGGGAGCTGTTTTTT.

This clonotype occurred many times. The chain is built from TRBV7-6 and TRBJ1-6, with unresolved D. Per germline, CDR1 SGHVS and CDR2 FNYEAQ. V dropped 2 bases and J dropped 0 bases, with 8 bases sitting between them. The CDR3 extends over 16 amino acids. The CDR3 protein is CASSLYLSSYNSPLHF. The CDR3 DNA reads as TGTGCCAGCAGCTTATATCTTAGCTCCTATAATTCACCCCTCCACTTT.

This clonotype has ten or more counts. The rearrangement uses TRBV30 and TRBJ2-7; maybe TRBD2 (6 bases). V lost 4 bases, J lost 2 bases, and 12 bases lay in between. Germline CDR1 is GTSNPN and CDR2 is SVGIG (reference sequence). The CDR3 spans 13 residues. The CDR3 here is CAWKSGTPYEQYF. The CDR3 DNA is TGTGCCTGGAAATCGGGGACTCCCTACGAGCAGTACTTC.

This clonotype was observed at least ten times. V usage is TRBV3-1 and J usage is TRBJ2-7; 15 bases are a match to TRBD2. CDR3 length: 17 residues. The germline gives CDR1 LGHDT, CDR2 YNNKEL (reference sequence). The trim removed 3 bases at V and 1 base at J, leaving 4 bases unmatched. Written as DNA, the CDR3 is TGTGCCAGCAGCCAGCCGGGACTAGCGGGGGGTTCCTACGAGCAGTACTTC. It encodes CASSQPGLAGGSYEQYF.

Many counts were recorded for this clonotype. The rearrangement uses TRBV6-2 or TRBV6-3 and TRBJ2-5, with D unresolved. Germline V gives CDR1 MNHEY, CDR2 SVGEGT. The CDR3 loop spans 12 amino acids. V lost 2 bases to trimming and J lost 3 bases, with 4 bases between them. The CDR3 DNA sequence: TGTGCCAGCAGTTACCCGGAAGAGACCCAGTACTTC. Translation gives CASSYPEETQYF.

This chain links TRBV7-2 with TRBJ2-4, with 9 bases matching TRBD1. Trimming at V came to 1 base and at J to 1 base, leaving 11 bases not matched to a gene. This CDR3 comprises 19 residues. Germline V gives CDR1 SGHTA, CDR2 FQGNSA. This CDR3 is CASSLEVGQGKGAKNIQYF. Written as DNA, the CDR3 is TGTGCCAGCAGCTTAGAAGTAGGACAGGGGAAAGGGGCCAAAAACATTCAGTACTTC.

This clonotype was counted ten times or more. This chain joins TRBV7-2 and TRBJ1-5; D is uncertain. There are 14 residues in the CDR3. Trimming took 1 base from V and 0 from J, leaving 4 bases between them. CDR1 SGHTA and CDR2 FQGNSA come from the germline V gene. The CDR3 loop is CASSLEVSNQPQHF. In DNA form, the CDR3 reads TGTGCCAGCAGCTTAGAGGTTAGCAATCAGCCCCAGCATTTT.

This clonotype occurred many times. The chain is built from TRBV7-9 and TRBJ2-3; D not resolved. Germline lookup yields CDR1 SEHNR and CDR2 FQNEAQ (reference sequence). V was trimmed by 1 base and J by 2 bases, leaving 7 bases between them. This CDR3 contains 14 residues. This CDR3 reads CASSLGAITDTQYF. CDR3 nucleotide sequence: TGTGCCAGCAGCTTAGGGGCCATCACAGATACGCAGTATTTT.

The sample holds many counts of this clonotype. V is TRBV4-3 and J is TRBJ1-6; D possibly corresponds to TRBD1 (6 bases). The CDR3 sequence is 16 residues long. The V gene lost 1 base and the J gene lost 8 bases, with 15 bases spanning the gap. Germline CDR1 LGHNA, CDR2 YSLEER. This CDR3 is CASSQGGARIDSPLHF. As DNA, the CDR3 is TGCGCCAGCAGCCAAGGGGGGGCTAGGATTGATTCACCCCTCCACTTT.

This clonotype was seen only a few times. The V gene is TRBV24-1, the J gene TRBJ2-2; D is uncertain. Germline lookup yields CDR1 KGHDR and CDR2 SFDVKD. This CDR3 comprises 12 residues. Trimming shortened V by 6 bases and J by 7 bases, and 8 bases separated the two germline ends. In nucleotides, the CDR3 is TGTGCCACCAGTTATGCGGACGGGGAGCTGTTTTTT. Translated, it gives CATSYADGELFF.

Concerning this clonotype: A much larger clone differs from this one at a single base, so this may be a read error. This CDR3 reads CASSLVREREKLFF. CDR3 DNA sequence: TGTGCCAGCAGTTTAGTCCGAGAGAGGGAAAAACTGTTTTTT. The genes are TRBV12-3 or TRBV12-4 and TRBJ1-4; D remains unclear. The CDR3 sequence is 14 residues long. With 1 base removed from V and 8 bases from J, the gap between germline ends came to 11 bases.

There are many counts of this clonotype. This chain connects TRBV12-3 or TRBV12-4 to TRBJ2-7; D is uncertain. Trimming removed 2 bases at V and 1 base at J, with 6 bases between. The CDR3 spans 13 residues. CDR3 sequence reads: CASSLRWSYEQYF. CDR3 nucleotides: TGTGCCAGCAGTTTACGTTGGTCCTACGAGCAGTACTTC.

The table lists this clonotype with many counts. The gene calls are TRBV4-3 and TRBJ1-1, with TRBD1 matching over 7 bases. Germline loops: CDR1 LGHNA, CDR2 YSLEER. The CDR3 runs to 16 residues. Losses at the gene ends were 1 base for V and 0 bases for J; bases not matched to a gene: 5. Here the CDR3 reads CASSQASGQLNTEAFF. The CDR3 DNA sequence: TGCGCCAGCAGCCAAGCTTCGGGACAGTTGAACACTGAAGCTTTCTTT.

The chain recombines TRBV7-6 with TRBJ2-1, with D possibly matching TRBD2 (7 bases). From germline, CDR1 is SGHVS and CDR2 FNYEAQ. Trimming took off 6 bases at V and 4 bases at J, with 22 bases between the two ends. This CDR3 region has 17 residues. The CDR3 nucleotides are TGTGCCAGCAGTGACCAGGCCGAGGGGGGGGCTTACAATGAGCAGTTCTTC. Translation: CASSDQAEGGAYNEQFF. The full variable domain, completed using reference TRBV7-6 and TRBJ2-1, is GAGVSQSPRYKVTKRGQDVALRCDPISGHVSLYWYRQALGQGPEFLTYFNYEAQQDKSGLPNDRFSAERPEGSISTLTIQRTEQRDSAMYRCASSDQAEGGAYNEQFFGPGTRLTVL.

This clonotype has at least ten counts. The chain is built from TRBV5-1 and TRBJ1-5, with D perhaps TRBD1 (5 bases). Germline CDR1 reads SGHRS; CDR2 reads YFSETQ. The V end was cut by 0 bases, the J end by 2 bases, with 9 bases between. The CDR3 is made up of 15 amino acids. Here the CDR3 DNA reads TGCGCCAGCAGCTTGGGTCAGGGTGGCAATCAGCCCCAGCATTTT. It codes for CASSLGQGGNQPQHF.

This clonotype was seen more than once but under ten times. CDR3 DNA: TGCGCCAGCCGGACCGGGGACAGGGTGGGCGGCTACACCTTC. Protein: CASRTGDRVGGYTF. This sequence joins TRBV5-1 and TRBJ1-2, with 9 bases fitting TRBD1. The CDR3 consists of 14 residues. The V gene's germline CDR1 is SGHRS and CDR2 YFSETQ. V lost 7 bases and J lost 8; bases outside the gene matches: 12.

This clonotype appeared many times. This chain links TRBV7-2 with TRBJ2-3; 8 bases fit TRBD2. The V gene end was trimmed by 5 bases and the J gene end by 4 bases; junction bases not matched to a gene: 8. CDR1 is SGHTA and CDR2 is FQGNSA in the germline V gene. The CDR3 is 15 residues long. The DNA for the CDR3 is TGTGCCAGCAGCACACCGGGGGGGCCGTCAGATACGCAGTATTTT. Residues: CASSTPGGPSDTQYF.

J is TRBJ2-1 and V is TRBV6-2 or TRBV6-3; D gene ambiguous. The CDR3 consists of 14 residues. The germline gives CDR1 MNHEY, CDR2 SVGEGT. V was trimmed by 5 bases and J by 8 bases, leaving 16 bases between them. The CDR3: CASSPLRQSDEQFF. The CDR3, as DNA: TGTGCCAGCAGTCCCCTGAGACAATCCGATGAGCAGTTCTTC.

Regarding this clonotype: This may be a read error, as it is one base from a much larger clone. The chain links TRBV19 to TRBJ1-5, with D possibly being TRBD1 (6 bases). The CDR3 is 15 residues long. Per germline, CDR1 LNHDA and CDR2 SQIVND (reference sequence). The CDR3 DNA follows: TGTACCAGTAGGATTGCAGGGGCGCGAAATCAGCCCCAGCATTTT. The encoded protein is CTSRIAGARNQPQHF.

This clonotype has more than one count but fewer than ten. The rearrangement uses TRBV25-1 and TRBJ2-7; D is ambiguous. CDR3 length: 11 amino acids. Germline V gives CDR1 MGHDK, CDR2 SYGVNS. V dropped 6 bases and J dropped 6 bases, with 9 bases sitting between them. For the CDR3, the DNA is TGTGCCAGCAGATCCAGGAGCGAGCAGTACTTC. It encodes CASRSRSEQYF.

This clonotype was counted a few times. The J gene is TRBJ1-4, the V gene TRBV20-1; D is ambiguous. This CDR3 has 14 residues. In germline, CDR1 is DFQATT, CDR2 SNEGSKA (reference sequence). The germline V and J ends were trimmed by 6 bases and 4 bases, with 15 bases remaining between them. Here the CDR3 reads CSARAGLRNEKLFF. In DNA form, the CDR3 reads TGCAGTGCGAGGGCGGGATTGCGTAATGAAAAACTGTTTTTT.

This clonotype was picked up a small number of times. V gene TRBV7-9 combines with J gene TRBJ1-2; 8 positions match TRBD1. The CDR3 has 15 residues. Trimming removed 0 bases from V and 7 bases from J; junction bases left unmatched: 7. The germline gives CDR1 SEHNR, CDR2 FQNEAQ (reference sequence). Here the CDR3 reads CASSLAPGGFTGYTF. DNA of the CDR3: TGTGCCAGCAGCTTAGCTCCAGGGGGCTTTACTGGCTACACCTTC.

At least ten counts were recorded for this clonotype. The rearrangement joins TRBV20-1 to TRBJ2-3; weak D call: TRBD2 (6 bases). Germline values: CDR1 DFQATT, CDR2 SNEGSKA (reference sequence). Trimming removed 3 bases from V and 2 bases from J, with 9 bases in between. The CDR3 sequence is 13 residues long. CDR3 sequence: CSASGRHTDTQYF. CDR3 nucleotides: TGCAGTGCTAGCGGGAGACACACAGATACGCAGTATTTT.

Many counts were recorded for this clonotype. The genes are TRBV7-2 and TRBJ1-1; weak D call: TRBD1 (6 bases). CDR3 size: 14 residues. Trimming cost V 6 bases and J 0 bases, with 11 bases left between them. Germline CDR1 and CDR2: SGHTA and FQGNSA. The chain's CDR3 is CASRNGQLNTEAFF. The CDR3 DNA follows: TGTGCCAGCAGGAACGGACAGTTGAACACTGAAGCTTTCTTT.

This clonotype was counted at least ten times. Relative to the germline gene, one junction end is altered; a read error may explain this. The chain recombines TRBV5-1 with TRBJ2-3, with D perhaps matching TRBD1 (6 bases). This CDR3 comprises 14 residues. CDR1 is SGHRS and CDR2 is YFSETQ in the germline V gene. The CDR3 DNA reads TGTGCCAGCAGCTTACAGGGTCTAACAGATACGCAGTATTTT. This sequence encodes CASSLQGLTDTQYF.

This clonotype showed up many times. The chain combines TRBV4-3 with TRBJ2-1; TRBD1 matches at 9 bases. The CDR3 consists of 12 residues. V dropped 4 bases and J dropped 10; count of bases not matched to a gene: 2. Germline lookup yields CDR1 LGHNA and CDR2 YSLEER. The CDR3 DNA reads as TGCGCCAGCAGCCCGGACAGGGGCGAGCAGTTCTTC. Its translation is CASSPDRGEQFF.

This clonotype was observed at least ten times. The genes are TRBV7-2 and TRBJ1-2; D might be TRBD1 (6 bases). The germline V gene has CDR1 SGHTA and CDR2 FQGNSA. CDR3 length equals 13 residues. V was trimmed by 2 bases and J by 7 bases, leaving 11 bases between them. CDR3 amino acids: CASSLSRGSGYTF. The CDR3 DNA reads TGTGCCAGCAGCTTAAGTAGGGGGTCTGGCTACACCTTC.